The 6 T cell receptor beta chains below come from one sample, sequenced in a study of blood T cell repertoires in COVID-19. Sequencing used immunoSEQ multiplex PCR; TCRdb keeps in-frame clones, though not all of them. The repertoire holds around 60,000 clones, with about 77% as singletons. Sequencing was carried out using peripheral blood. The receptors were sampled from a human donor in a cohort sampled during active COVID-19.

This chain joins TRBV14 and TRBJ2-1; unclear D gene. The CDR3 has 12 residues. With 3 bases removed from V and 10 bases from J, the gap between germline ends came to 10 bases. CDR1 SGHDN and CDR2 FVKESK come from the germline V gene. CDR3 sequence (DNA): TGTGCCAGCAGCCAGGGCCCCAGGGAGCAGTTCTTC. Amino acid sequence: CASSQGPREQFF.

The chain recombines TRBV27 with TRBJ2-1, with a possible D match to TRBD2 (5 bases). The V gene lost 5 bases and the J gene lost 3 bases, with 14 bases spanning the gap. The CDR3 is 15 residues long. CDR1 is MNHEY and CDR2 is SMNVEV in the germline V gene (reference sequence). This CDR3 is CASSQYLLGYNEQFF. Here the CDR3 DNA reads TGTGCCAGCAGTCAATACCTACTAGGCTACAATGAGCAGTTCTTC.

This chain uses TRBV27 with TRBJ2-7; 7 nucleotides agree with TRBD2. CDR1 MNHEY and CDR2 SMNVEV come from the germline V gene (reference sequence). The CDR3 length is 16 residues. With V trimmed by 5 bases and J by 2 bases, 12 bases remained unmatched. Here the CDR3 reads CASSPRPNRGAYEQYF. CDR3 nucleotide sequence: TGTGCCAGCAGTCCCCGTCCCAATCGGGGGGCCTACGAGCAGTACTTC.

The chain has TRBV10-3 and TRBJ2-1; D possibly corresponds to TRBD2 (5 bases). V dropped 7 bases and J dropped 5 bases, with 9 bases sitting between them. The CDR3 runs 12 residues. Germline V gene sequence: CDR1 ENHRY, CDR2 SYGVKD. The CDR3 DNA reads as TGTGCCATCAAGGAGGAGAACAATGAGCAGTTCTTC. The encoded protein is CAIKEENNEQFF.

The chain couples TRBV10-1 to TRBJ2-1, with 16 bases fitting TRBD2. This CDR3 is 24 amino acids long. The V gene end was trimmed by 0 bases and the J gene end by 8 bases; junction bases not matched to a gene: 25. CDR1 is WNHNN, CDR2 SYGVQD, per germline (reference sequence). The CDR3 nucleotides are TGCGCCAGCAGTGAGTCGGGCCCAAGCGCTGCGGGACTAGCGGGAGGGCCGGGGGGCTATGAGCAGTTCTTC. Encoded protein: CASSESGPSAAGLAGGPGGYEQFF.

The V gene is TRBV15, the J gene TRBJ2-7; 10 nucleotides line up with TRBD1. Germline CDR1 is LNHNV and CDR2 is YYDKDF (reference sequence). The V and J ends lost 1 base and 7 bases, in that order; junction bases with no gene match: 7. The CDR3 contains 15 residues. CDR3 region: CATSRAGRQGAEQYF. In DNA form, the CDR3 reads TGTGCCACCAGCAGAGCCGGGCGACAGGGGGCTGAGCAGTACTTC.